The clone carrying this TCR beta chain showed up just once. Use of 60 Vbeta and 13 Jbeta primers characterized the PCR. Profiled with immunoSEQ multiplex PCR; TCRdb holds only in-frame clones, not every one. The sample lists 250,000 or so clones; 85% to 90% were seen once. V gave up 3 bases and J gave up 2 bases, with 8 bases separating them. This CDR3 spans 13 amino acids. Germline assignment: CDR1 SGHAT and CDR2 FQNNGV. This sample is part of a study of cytomegalovirus exposure and HLA in healthy donors. The chain has TRBV11-2 and TRBJ2-7; possibly TRBD2 for D (6 bases). Specimen: PBMCs. The clonotype was recovered from a human donor in good health. CDR3 amino acids: CASSFPGAYEQYF. The CDR3 nucleotides are TGTGCCAGCAGCTTCCCGGGGGCCTACGAGCAGTACTTC.